The 28 T cell receptor beta chains reported below all come from one sample, sequenced in a study of Graves' ophthalmopathy and Graves' hyperthyroidism. The study amplified TCR beta CDR3 regions using RNA transcripts. The library came from an HTBI-primed first-round RT-PCR and a second-round multiplex PCR. Each CDR3 protein is one row after TCRdb ran MiXCR on the multiplex PCR reads. This table holds around 1,200,000 distinct CDR3 sequences, about 36% found once. The sequenced sample consisted of peripheral blood or thyroid tissue (not recorded which). The source is an adult man with Graves' hyperthyroidism.

This clonotype came up once. This could be a read error, since a much larger clone is one nucleotide away. The chain has TRBV7-2 and TRBJ1-6; D not resolved. The CDR3 loop spans 14 amino acids. Germline V gene data show CDR1 as SGHTA and CDR2 as FQGNSA. The CDR3 region is CAGSVGLGGSPLHF. CDR3 in DNA: TGTGCCGGCAGCGTCGGACTTGGTGGGTCACCCCTCCACTTT.

This clonotype appeared many times. V usage is TRBV7-2 and J usage is TRBJ1-5; the D is unclear. The germline CDR1 and CDR2 sequences are SGHTA and FQGNSA. This CDR3 contains 15 residues. Trimming removed 6 bases at V and 4 bases at J, with 16 bases between. The CDR3 protein is CASSSDGGQNQPQHF. CDR3 nucleotides: TGTGCCAGCAGTTCGGACGGAGGCCAGAATCAGCCCCAGCATTTT.

This chain connects TRBV15 to TRBJ1-5, with 7 positions matching TRBD1. The CDR3 spans 15 residues. In germline, CDR1 is LNHNV, CDR2 YYDKDF (reference sequence). After removal of 3 bases from V and 6 bases from J, the junction contained 8 bases not matched to a gene. Here the CDR3 DNA reads TGTGCCACCAGCAGCAGACAGGGCGGGCGTCAGCCCCAGCATTTT. As protein: CATSSRQGGRQPQHF.

This chain connects TRBV10-3 to TRBJ2-2; D uncertain. The germline V and J ends were trimmed by 0 bases and 0 bases, with 8 bases remaining between them. The germline V gene encodes CDR1 ENHRY and CDR2 SYGVKD. CDR3 length: 16 amino acids. CDR3 protein: CAISESKNPNTGELFF. The CDR3 DNA reads TGTGCCATCAGTGAGTCCAAGAACCCGAACACCGGGGAGCTGTTTTTT.

This clonotype has just a few counts. In DNA, the CDR3 is TGCAGTGCTGGGACTAGCGGGATCACAGATACGCAGTATTTT. This translates into CSAGTSGITDTQYF. The chain is built from TRBV20-1 and TRBJ2-3, with 13 bases identical to TRBD2. The germline V gene has CDR1 DFQATT and CDR2 SNEGSKA (reference sequence). The trim removed 5 bases at V and 2 bases at J, leaving 1 base unmatched. This CDR3 is 14 amino acids long.

The rearrangement joins TRBV2 to TRBJ1-2; 7 bases fit TRBD1. Trimming at V came to 7 bases and at J to 2 bases, leaving 10 bases not matched to a gene. Germline CDR1 and CDR2: SNHLY and FYNNEI. The CDR3 extends over 15 amino acids. CDR3 DNA: TGTGCCAGCAACGACAGGGTGGGGGCCAACTATGGCTACACCTTC. Translated, it gives CASNDRVGANYGYTF.

The chain couples TRBV27 to TRBJ1-5; 7 bases align to TRBD1. Germline CDR1 is MNHEY and CDR2 is SMNVEV (reference sequence). This CDR3 has 15 residues. V lost 6 bases to trimming and J lost 4 bases; unmatched junction nucleotides: 9. CDR3 residues: CASSPRDRANQPQHF. The CDR3, as DNA: TGTGCCAGCAGCCCTCGAGACAGGGCGAATCAGCCCCAGCATTTT.

The chain joins TRBV7-6 to TRBJ2-7; TRBD1 might be the D (5 bases). The CDR3 sequence is 16 residues long. V gave up 0 bases and J gave up 4 bases, with 16 bases separating them. The germline gives CDR1 SGHVS, CDR2 FNYEAQ. CDR3 bases: TGTGCCAGCAGCTTAGCGCTAGGGGCCACTAAGTACGAGCAGTACTTC. Its translation: CASSLALGATKYEQYF. The full variable domain, in which reference TRBV7-6 and TRBJ2-7 provide the parts outside the CDR3, is GAGVSQSPRYKVTKRGQDVALRCDPISGHVSLYWYRQALGQGPEFLTYFNYEAQQDKSGLPNDRFSAERPEGSISTLTIQRTEQRDSAMYRCASSLALGATKYEQYFGPGTRLTVT.

The gene calls are TRBV29-1 and TRBJ2-5; D is unclear. Germline loops: CDR1 SQVTM, CDR2 ANQGSEA. CDR3 length: 12 amino acids. V was cut by 7 bases and J by 4 bases, with 13 bases left in between. The CDR3 loop reads CSAPGVRETQYF. The CDR3 nucleotides read TGCAGCGCCCCCGGCGTGCGAGAGACCCAGTACTTC.

This clonotype was observed at least ten times. The chain has TRBV29-1 and TRBJ1-3, with 7 nucleotides matching TRBD1. The CDR3 is 13 residues long. Per germline, CDR1 SQVTM and CDR2 ANQGSEA. The junction had 3 bases not matched to a gene; V was cut back by 2 bases and J by 5 bases. This chain's CDR3 is CSVETGQRNTIYF. The CDR3 DNA follows: TGCAGCGTTGAAACGGGACAGCGAAACACCATATATTTT.

This clonotype was counted ten times or more. The V call is TRBV29-1, the J call TRBJ2-7; D gene unclear. Trimming removed 5 bases from V and 2 bases from J, with 13 bases in between. This CDR3 comprises 13 residues. CDR1 and CDR2 from the germline V gene are SQVTM and ANQGSEA. In nucleotides, the CDR3 is TGCAGCGTTCGTAACCCAGCAGCCTACGAGCAGTACTTC. Translated, it gives CSVRNPAAYEQYF.

This clonotype appeared once. A much larger clone lies one base from this, so it may be a read error. Here the CDR3 reads CASSPRRDRKLFF. CDR3 coding DNA: TGTGCCAGTAGTCCCCGACGGGACAGGAAGCTGTTTTTT. This chain connects TRBV19 to TRBJ2-2; 8 bases are a match to TRBD1. The CDR3 is 13 amino acids. Per the germline V gene, CDR1 is LNHDA and CDR2 is SQIVND (reference sequence). The trim removed 5 bases at V and 12 bases at J, leaving 8 bases unmatched. Complete variable domain (other parts from reference TRBV19 and TRBJ2-2): DGGITQSPKYLFRKEGQNVTLSCEQNLNHDAMYWYRQDPGQGLRLIYYSQIVNDFQKGDIAEGYSVSREKKESFPLTVTSAQKNPTAFYLCASSPRRDRKLFFGEGSRLTVL.

The V and J genes are TRBV12-3 or TRBV12-4 and TRBJ2-7, with D maybe TRBD2 (6 bases). The CDR3 loop spans 14 amino acids. Trimming took 8 bases from V and 5 from J, leaving 19 bases between them. CDR3 nucleotide sequence: TGTGCCAGCCCCGGGACTCTGGGTGGCAACGAGCAGTACTTC. This translates into CASPGTLGGNEQYF.

This clonotype was detected ten times or more. The genes are TRBV29-1 and TRBJ1-1; D remains ambiguous. Germline loops: CDR1 SQVTM, CDR2 ANQGSEA. The CDR3 totals 11 residues. Deletions cut 5 bases from V and 12 bases from J, with 16 bases between. DNA for the CDR3: TGCAGCGTTTTGGGCACAGTCTCAACTTTCTTT. It translates to CSVLGTVSTFF.

On this clonotype itself: One base away lies a much larger clone, so this may be a sequencing read error. The chain joins TRBV14 to TRBJ2-7; 7 bases map to TRBD1. The trim removed 4 bases at V and 3 bases at J, leaving 9 bases unmatched. This CDR3 has 15 residues. Looked up from germline, CDR1 is SGHDN and CDR2 is FVKESK. The CDR3 is CASSPPGTAIYEQYF. In DNA, the CDR3 is TGTGCCAGCAGCCCCCCCGGGACAGCAATCTACGAGCAGTACTTC.

This clonotype came up a few times. The chain links TRBV6-2 or TRBV6-3 to TRBJ2-7; D remains ambiguous. V lost 8 bases to trimming and J lost 6 bases, with 8 bases between them. Looked up from germline, CDR1 is MNHEY and CDR2 is SVGEGT. CDR3 length: 10 residues. In DNA, the CDR3 is TGTGCCAGCGGCATACCCGAGCAGTACTTC. Encoded protein: CASGIPEQYF.

The chain uses TRBV20-1 and TRBJ2-7, with a weak D call TRBD2 (6 bases). Trimming stripped 8 bases from V and 7 bases from J, with 21 bases between. Germline assignment: CDR1 DFQATT and CDR2 SNEGSKA (reference sequence). The CDR3 sequence is 13 residues long. The CDR3 DNA follows: TGCAGTAGGAGGGCAGATTGGCTCAATGAGCAGTACTTC. Its translation is CSRRADWLNEQYF.

This clonotype was observed a handful of times. This chain links TRBV11-2 with TRBJ2-7; perhaps TRBD1 as D (6 bases). Per the germline V gene, CDR1 is SGHAT and CDR2 is FQNNGV. The CDR3 contains 15 residues. V was trimmed by 3 bases and J by 6 bases, leaving 18 bases between them. The CDR3 DNA follows: TGTGCCAGCAGCTTGGAACCGTACAGGGTTTCCGAGCAGTACTTC. Translated, it gives CASSLEPYRVSEQYF.

This clonotype was counted ten times or more. V usage is TRBV14 and J usage is TRBJ1-6, with D maybe TRBD1 (5 bases). Germline values: CDR1 SGHDN, CDR2 FVKESK. The CDR3 spans 15 residues. Trimming left V 2 bases short and J 8 bases short, with 13 bases between. As DNA, the CDR3 is TGTGCCAGCAGCCAACGGCAGGACAATTATTCACCCCTCCACTTT. Translated, it gives CASSQRQDNYSPLHF.

As concerns this clonotype: A much larger clonotype is one base distant, so this may be a read error. The chain joins TRBV7-8 to TRBJ2-7, with 8 bases fitting TRBD2. CDR1 is SGHVS and CDR2 is FQNEAQ in the germline V gene. This CDR3 is built from 15 residues. After removal of 0 bases from V and 4 bases from J, the junction contained 5 bases not matched to a gene. The CDR3 bases are TGTGCCAGCAGCTTAGCTCTTAGCGGGGATTACGAGCAGTACTTC. Its translation: CASSLALSGDYEQYF.

There are many counts of this clonotype. The genes are TRBV24-1 and TRBJ2-7; no clear D gene. The CDR3 has 15 residues. Trimming stripped 2 bases from V and 0 bases from J, with 10 bases between. Per the germline V gene, CDR1 is KGHDR and CDR2 is SFDVKD. CDR3 nucleotide sequence: TGTGCCACCAGTGATTCGGGTTTATCCTCCTACGAGCAGTACTTC. Protein product: CATSDSGLSSYEQYF.

The rearrangement uses TRBV29-1 and TRBJ2-5; 9 nucleotides align to TRBD2. The CDR3 has 12 residues. The ends lost 2 bases at V and 5 bases at J; junction bases unmatched: 0. Germline CDR1 is SQVTM and CDR2 is ANQGSEA. The CDR3 nucleotides read TGCAGCGTTGAAAGCGGGAGGGAGACCCAGTACTTC. This gives the protein CSVESGRETQYF.

This clonotype occurred many times. The chain uses TRBV7-3 and TRBJ2-7; the match to TRBD2 covers 8 bases. With V trimmed by 5 bases and J by 6 bases, 12 bases remained unmatched. Germline CDR1 is SGHTA and CDR2 is FQGTGA. The CDR3 totals 15 residues. CDR3 sequence (DNA): TGTGCCAGCAGCCCCCGTCCAGCGGGAGTCGGCGAGCAGTACTTC. Protein product: CASSPRPAGVGEQYF.

This chain links TRBV29-1 with TRBJ2-5; either TRBD1 or TRBD2 may fit D (5 bases each). CDR3 length equals 12 residues. V lost 4 bases, J lost 9 bases, and 15 bases lay in between. Germline V gene lookup returns CDR1 SQVTM and CDR2 ANQGSEA. In DNA, the CDR3 is TGCAGCGTTGGTAGGGGAGTGGAGCCCCAGTACTTC. Encoded protein: CSVGRGVEPQYF.

This clonotype has a count of ten or more. The chain joins TRBV12-3 or TRBV12-4 to TRBJ2-6, with D uncertain. The V and J ends lost 1 base and 9 bases respectively, with 4 bases between them. The CDR3 covers 12 residues. As DNA, the CDR3 is TGTGCCAGCAGTTTAGGAGTCAACGTCCTGACTTTC. This gives the protein CASSLGVNVLTF.

This rearrangement joins TRBV5-8 to TRBJ2-2; TRBD1 matches at 10 bases. The V gene's germline CDR1 is SGHTS and CDR2 YDEGEE. The V segment lost 4 bases and the J segment 6 bases; nucleotides outside the gene matches: 6. The CDR3 is made up of 15 amino acids. CDR3 sequence: CASSTGQGFAGELFF. CDR3 DNA: TGTGCCAGCAGCACGGGACAGGGGTTCGCCGGGGAGCTGTTTTTT.

This clonotype appeared many times. The DNA for the CDR3 is TGTGCCAGCAGTCTCATAGGGGGGCGTAATGAAAAACTGTTTTTT. Translating it yields CASSLIGGRNEKLFF. The rearrangement uses TRBV27 and TRBJ1-4; tentative D call: TRBD1 (6 bases). The CDR3 extends over 15 amino acids. Germline V gene sequence: CDR1 MNHEY, CDR2 SMNVEV (reference sequence). The germline V and J ends were trimmed by 5 bases and 4 bases, with 14 bases remaining between them.

This clonotype has ten or more counts. The chain couples TRBV20-1 to TRBJ1-5; no firm D call. The germline CDR1 and CDR2 sequences are DFQATT and SNEGSKA (reference sequence). This CDR3 comprises 14 residues. V was shortened by 6 bases and J by 3 bases, with 15 bases between the two germline ends. CDR3 bases: TGCAGTGCCAAGCCTTGGCAGGTCAATCAGCCCCAGCATTTT. Translated: CSAKPWQVNQPQHF.